Listed below are T cell receptor beta chains from one sample, sequenced in a study of blood T cell repertoires in COVID-19. Profiling relied on immunoSEQ multiplex PCR, and the TCRdb table lists in-frame clones only, not all of them. The data contain more than 130,000 clones, 88% of them singletons. The source material was peripheral blood. These receptors all come from a middle-aged man with active or convalescent COVID-19. Each CDR3 is given with its conserved first and last residue. The D gene is left open where the match is weak. Size tells how often a clone was seen (once, few, many) or the class of an expanded clone, and some rows leave it out.

d_call	v_call	j_call	clone_size	cdr3_nt	cdr3_aa
TRBD2	TRBV9	TRBJ2-7	.	TGTGCCAGCAGCGTCGACTGGGACGGGAGGTCGGGCGAGCAGTACTTC	CASSVDWDGRSGEQYF
.	TRBV4-1	TRBJ1-5	.	TGCGCCAGCAGCCGCAGCGGAGGAAATTTTAGCAATCAGCCCCAGCATTTT	CASSRSGGNFSNQPQHF
.	TRBV5-5	TRBJ1-4	few	TGTGCCAGCAGCTTACTACCCCCTAATGAAAAACTGTTTTTT	CASSLLPPNEKLFF
.	TRBV27	TRBJ1-1	.	TGTGCCAGCAGAGGACGGGGGAACACTGAAGCTTTCTTT	CASRGRGNTEAFF
TRBD1	TRBV18	TRBJ2-3	.	TGTGCCAGCTCACCACCGGGACAGCCCGGGCCAGATACGCAGTATTTT	CASSPPGQPGPDTQYF
.	TRBV28	TRBJ1-2	.	TGTGCCAGCAAGTCCCCGGGGGGGGGCACTAACTATGGCTACACCTTC	CASKSPGGGTNYGYTF
TRBD1	TRBV6-2/TRBV6-3	TRBJ2-5	.	TGTGCCAGCAGTTACGCGGGTGGGACAGAAGAGACCCAGTACTTC	CASSYAGGTEETQYF
.	TRBV7-8	TRBJ2-5	.	TGTGCCAGCAGCTTAGAGTTGGCAGGGGTGGGGGAGACCCAGTACTTC	CASSLELAGVGETQYF
.	TRBV11-2	TRBJ2-5	.	TGTGCCAGCAGCTTAGTCTCGGGAGCGGGTGGAGAGACCCAGTACTTC	CASSLVSGAGGETQYF
TRBD1	TRBV10-3	TRBJ2-5	.	TGTGCCATCAGTGAAGGGACAGGCCACCAAGAGACCCAGTACTTC	CAISEGTGHQETQYF
.	TRBV13	TRBJ2-7	few	TGTGCCAGCAGCTCCTCCTGGCCTTCCTACGAGCAGTACTTC	CASSSSWPSYEQYF
.	TRBV28	TRBJ1-1	.	TGTGCCAGCAGCGAGCAGGGTCCTTACACTGAAGCTTTCTTT	CASSEQGPYTEAFF
.	TRBV24-1	TRBJ2-3	.	TGTGCCACCAGTGCAGAGGCGGGGCCTCGAGGGGATACGCAGTATTTT	CATSAEAGPRGDTQYF
TRBD2	TRBV7-2	TRBJ2-1	.	TGTGCCAGCAGCTTAGGTCGGACTAGCGGATACAATGAGCAGTTCTTC	CASSLGRTSGYNEQFF
.	TRBV7-9	TRBJ1-4	.	TGTGCCAGCAGCTTAGCGCGGGGGAGAACTAATGAAAAACTGTTTTTT	CASSLARGRTNEKLFF
TRBD1	TRBV5-5	TRBJ2-2	few	TGTGCCAGCAGCCCGGGACAGGTTGCCACCGGGGAGCTGTTTTTT	CASSPGQVATGELFF
.	TRBV19	TRBJ1-1	few	TGTGCCAGTAGTATAAACAAGAACACTGAAGCTTTCTTT	CASSINKNTEAFF
TRBD1	TRBV27	TRBJ1-1	few	TGTGCCAGCAGGGAACAGGGGGCGAGGACTGAAGCTTTCTTT	CASREQGARTEAFF
.	TRBV7-3	TRBJ1-1	.	TGTGCCAGCAGCCCCCAGGGGAACACTGAAGCTTTCTTT	CASSPQGNTEAFF
TRBD2	TRBV2	TRBJ2-7	.	TGTGCCACTCCGGTGGTAGCGGGAGCCGAGCAGTACTTC	CATPVVAGAEQYF
.	TRBV12-3/TRBV12-4	TRBJ1-1	.	TGTGCCAGCAGTTTTGGCCAGAACACTGAAGCTTTCTTT	CASSFGQNTEAFF
.	TRBV19	TRBJ2-1	once	TGTGCCAGTACCTTAGCGATGAACTCCTACAATGAGCAGTTCTTC	CASTLAMNSYNEQFF
.	TRBV3-1/TRBV3-2	TRBJ1-4	few	TGTGCCAGCAGCCAAGATTCTGATCCGGGAAGAAGTAGGGAAAAACTGTTTTTT	CASSQDSDPGRSREKLFF
TRBD1	TRBV13	TRBJ2-7	.	TGTGCCAGCAGCTTAACAGGGGCAAACTACGAGCAGTACTTC	CASSLTGANYEQYF
.	TRBV6-5	TRBJ2-7	.	TGTGCCAGGCGAGTCTACGAGCAGTACTTC	CARRVYEQYF
TRBD1	TRBV11-2	TRBJ2-1	.	TGTGCCAGCAGCTCACCAAGAGGGACAGCCTACAATGAGCAGTTCTTC	CASSSPRGTAYNEQFF
.	TRBV7-9	TRBJ1-6	.	TGTGCCAGCAGCTTACGACAGAATTCACCCCTCCACTTT	CASSLRQNSPLHF
.	TRBV27	TRBJ1-3	once	TGTGCCAGCAGTCGGACACCTGATAGGGACACCATATATTTT	CASSRTPDRDTIYF
TRBD1	TRBV9	TRBJ2-3	few	TGTGCCAGCAGCCTGACAGGGAAGGCAGATACGCAGTATTTT	CASSLTGKADTQYF
.	TRBV5-1	TRBJ2-7	.	TGCGCCAGCAGCCCCCCGCCCGAGGGGAGGTACGAGCAGTACTTC	CASSPPPEGRYEQYF
.	TRBV18	TRBJ1-3	.	TGTGCCAGCTCGGAGAGAGGGAAAGCTCTCAACACCATATATTTT	CASSERGKALNTIYF
.	TRBV19	TRBJ2-1	.	TGTGCCAGTAGTGCCCCGGTAGGGGCCTTAAGGAATGAGCAGTTCTTC	CASSAPVGALRNEQFF
TRBD1	TRBV5-4	TRBJ2-2	.	TGTGCCAGCAGCCTCGGGACAGATTCGTACACCGGGGAGCTGTTTTTT	CASSLGTDSYTGELFF
.	TRBV4-2	TRBJ2-7	.	TGTGCCAGCAGCCTTGACACGTCCTACGAGCAGTACTTC	CASSLDTSYEQYF
TRBD1	TRBV6-5	TRBJ2-1	.	TGTGCCAGCAGTCGGGACAGGGGGGCTGACAATGAGCAGTTCTTC	CASSRDRGADNEQFF
.	TRBV27	TRBJ2-2	.	TGTGCCAGTTCTAACGCCGGGGAGCTGTTTTTT	CASSNAGELFF
.	TRBV18	TRBJ1-1	.	TGTGCCAGCTCACCGGGTTGGCCGACAGAGGTTTATGCTTTCTTT	CASSPGWPTEVYAFF
.	TRBV5-1	TRBJ2-3	.	TGCGCCAGCAGCTTAGCAAGTCTGACAGATACGCAGTATTTT	CASSLASLTDTQYF
.	TRBV3-1/TRBV3-2	TRBJ2-7	.	TGTGCCAGCAGAACTAGAGGGAGCGAGCAGTACTTC	CASRTRGSEQYF
TRBD1	TRBV28	TRBJ2-7	.	TGTGCCAGCAGTTTATGGGACAGGCCCCCCTACGAGCAGTACTTC	CASSLWDRPPYEQYF
TRBD1	TRBV19	TRBJ1-1	.	TGTGCCAGTAGTCCCCGGGACAGAGACACTGAAGCTTTCTTT	CASSPRDRDTEAFF
.	TRBV6-4	TRBJ1-5	.	TGTGCCAGCAGGTCGGGATGTAAACCCCGGGTTGAGCCCCAGCATTTT	CASRSGCKPRVEPQHF
TRBD1	TRBV6-5	TRBJ2-4	.	TGTGCCAGCAGTTACTCGAGGGCAGGGGGCGGTTATCAGTACTTC	CASSYSRAGGGYQYF
.	TRBV9	TRBJ2-1	once	TGTGCCAGCAGCTCTAGGGGTGGGCGTCAGTTCTTC	CASSSRGGRQFF
TRBD2	TRBV3-1/TRBV3-2	TRBJ2-7	.	TGTGCCAGCAGCCGGGGACTAGCGTCTTCCTACGAGCAGTACTTC	CASSRGLASSYEQYF